This TCR beta chain is drawn from a study of T cell responses to AZD1222 COVID-19 vaccine. Germline CDR1 SNHLY, CDR2 FYNNEI. The CDR3 is made up of 14 amino acids. Trimming removed 3 bases at V and 0 bases at J, with 6 bases between. Profiling relied on immunoSEQ multiplex PCR, and the TCRdb table lists in-frame clones only, not all of them. The repertoire holds about 120,000 clones, with approximately 88% as singletons. As to this clone: What it recognizes is unknown. In the same sample, other DNA sequences code for this CDR3.

Whole-study results and caveats: Donors were mostly white British, more females; clonal diversity possibly underestimated. Once two AZD1222 doses were given, Spike-specific TCR breadth and depth went up. At baseline, just five or six AZD1222 recipients tested seropositive. It was only after the peak T cell response that any repertoires were sampled.

The chain carries TRBV2 and TRBJ1-5; D is ambiguous. The source material was peripheral blood, sampled on day 0 of MenACWY control vaccination. The clonotype comes from an adult in good health. In nucleotides, the CDR3 is TGTGCCAGCAGTGACAGTTATAGCAATCAGCCCCAGCATTTT. Translating gives CASSDSYSNQPQHF.